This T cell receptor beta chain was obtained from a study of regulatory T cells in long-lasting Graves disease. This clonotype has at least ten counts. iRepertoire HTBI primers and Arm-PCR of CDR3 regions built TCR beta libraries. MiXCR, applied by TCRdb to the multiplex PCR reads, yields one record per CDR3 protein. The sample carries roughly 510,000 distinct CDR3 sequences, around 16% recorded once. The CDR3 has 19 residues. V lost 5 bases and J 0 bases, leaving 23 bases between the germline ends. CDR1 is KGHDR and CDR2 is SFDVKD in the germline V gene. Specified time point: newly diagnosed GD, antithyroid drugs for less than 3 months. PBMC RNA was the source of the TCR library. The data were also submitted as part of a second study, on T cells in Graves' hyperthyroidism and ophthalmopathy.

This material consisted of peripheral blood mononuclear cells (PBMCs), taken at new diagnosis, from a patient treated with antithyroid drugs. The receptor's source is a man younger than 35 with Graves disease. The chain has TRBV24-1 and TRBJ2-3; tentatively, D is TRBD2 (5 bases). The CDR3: CATSVRADQVLSSTDTQYF. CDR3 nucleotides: TGTGCCACCAGTGTGCGGGCAGACCAAGTCCTCTCTAGCACAGATACGCAGTATTTT.